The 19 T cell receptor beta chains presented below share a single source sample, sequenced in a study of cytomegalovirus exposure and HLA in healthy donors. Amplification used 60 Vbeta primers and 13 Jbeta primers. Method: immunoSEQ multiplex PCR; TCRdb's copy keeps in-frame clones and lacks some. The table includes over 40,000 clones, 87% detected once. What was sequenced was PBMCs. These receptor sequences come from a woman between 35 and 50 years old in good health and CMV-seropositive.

The CDR3 here is CSVKGGSSYNEQFF. Written as DNA, the CDR3 is TGCAGCGTCAAAGGCGGTAGCTCCTACAATGAGCAGTTCTTC. The chain combines TRBV29-1 with TRBJ2-1; D call uncertain. The CDR3 is made up of 14 amino acids. Germline loops: CDR1 SQVTM, CDR2 ANQGSEA. V gave up 6 bases and J gave up 0 bases, with 12 bases separating them.

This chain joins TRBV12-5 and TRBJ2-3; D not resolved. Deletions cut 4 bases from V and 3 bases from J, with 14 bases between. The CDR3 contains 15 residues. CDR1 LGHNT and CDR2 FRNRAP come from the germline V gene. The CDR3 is CASGSNGLMTDTQYF. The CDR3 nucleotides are TGTGCTAGTGGTTCGAATGGGCTTATGACAGATACGCAGTATTTT. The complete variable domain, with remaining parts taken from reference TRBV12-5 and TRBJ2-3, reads DARVTQTPRHKVTEMGQEVTMRCQPILGHNTVFWYRQTMMQGLELLAYFRNRAPLDDSGMPKDRFSAEMPDATLATLKIQPSEPRDSAVYFCASGSNGLMTDTQYFGPGTRLTVL.

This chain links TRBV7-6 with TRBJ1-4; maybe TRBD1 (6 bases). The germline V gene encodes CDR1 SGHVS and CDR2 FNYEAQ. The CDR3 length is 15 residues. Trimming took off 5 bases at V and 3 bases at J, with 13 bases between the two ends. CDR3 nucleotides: TGTGCCAGCAGCCCAAACAGGGCGGCTAATGAAAAACTGTTTTTT. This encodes CASSPNRAANEKLFF.

The CDR3 bases are TGTGCAAGTCGCTTGCGTGGTTTCCGACTAGCGGGAGGACCCAGCTCCTACGAGCAGTACTTC. Translated, it gives CASRLRGFRLAGGPSSYEQYF. This chain links TRBV12-2 with TRBJ2-5; the table's D call of TRBD2 was not tested on the DNA. The closer fit of TRBJ2-7 to the DNA end suggests the J call may be wrong. TRBV12-2 is a documented pseudogene. CDR3 length: 21 residues.

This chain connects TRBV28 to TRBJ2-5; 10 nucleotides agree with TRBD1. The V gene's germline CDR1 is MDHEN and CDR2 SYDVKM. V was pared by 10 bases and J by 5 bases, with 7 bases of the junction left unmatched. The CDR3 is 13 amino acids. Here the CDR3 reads CATQTGGGETQYF. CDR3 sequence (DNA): TGTGCCACACAGACAGGGGGCGGGGAGACCCAGTACTTC.

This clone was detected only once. CDR3 sequence reads: CASSSRGGSSYNEQFF. The DNA for the CDR3 is TGTGCCAGCAGCTCAAGAGGGGGTAGCTCCTACAATGAGCAGTTCTTC. The rearrangement joins TRBV11-2 to TRBJ2-1, with D maybe TRBD1 (6 bases). There are 16 residues in the CDR3. Trimming removed 4 bases from V and 0 bases from J, with 13 bases in between. Germline V gene data show CDR1 as SGHAT and CDR2 as FQNNGV.

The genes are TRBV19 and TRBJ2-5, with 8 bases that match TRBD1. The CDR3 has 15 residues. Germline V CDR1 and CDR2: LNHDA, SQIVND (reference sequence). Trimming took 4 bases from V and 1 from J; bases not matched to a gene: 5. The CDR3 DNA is TGTGCCAGTAGTAGGACAGGGACGGTCCAAGAGACCCAGTACTTC. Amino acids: CASSRTGTVQETQYF.

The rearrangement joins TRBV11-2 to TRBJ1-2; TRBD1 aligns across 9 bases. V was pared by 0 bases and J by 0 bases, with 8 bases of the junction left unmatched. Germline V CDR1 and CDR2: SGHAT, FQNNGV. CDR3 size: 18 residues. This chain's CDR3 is CASSLDRTGDLANYGYTF. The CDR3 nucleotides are TGTGCCAGCAGCTTAGATAGGACAGGGGACTTAGCTAACTATGGCTACACCTTC.

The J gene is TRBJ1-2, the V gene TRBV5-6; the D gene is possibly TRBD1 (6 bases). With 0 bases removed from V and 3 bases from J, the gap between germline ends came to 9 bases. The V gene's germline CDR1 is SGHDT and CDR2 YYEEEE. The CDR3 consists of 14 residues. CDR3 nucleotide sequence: TGTGCCAGCAGCTTGGGACAGGCTTACTATGGCTACACCTTC. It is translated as CASSLGQAYYGYTF.

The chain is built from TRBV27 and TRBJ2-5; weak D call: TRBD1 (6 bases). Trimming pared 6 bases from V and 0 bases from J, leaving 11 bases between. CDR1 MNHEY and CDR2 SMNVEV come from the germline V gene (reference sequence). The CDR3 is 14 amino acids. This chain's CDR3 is CASSFTGYQETQYF. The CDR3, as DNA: TGTGCCAGCAGCTTCACAGGGTACCAAGAGACCCAGTACTTC.

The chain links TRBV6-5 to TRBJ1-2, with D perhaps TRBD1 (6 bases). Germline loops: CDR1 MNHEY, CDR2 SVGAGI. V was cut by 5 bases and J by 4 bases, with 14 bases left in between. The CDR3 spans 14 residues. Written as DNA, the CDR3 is TGTGCCAGCAGTCATACACAGGGAAGCTATGGCTACACCTTC. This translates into CASSHTQGSYGYTF.

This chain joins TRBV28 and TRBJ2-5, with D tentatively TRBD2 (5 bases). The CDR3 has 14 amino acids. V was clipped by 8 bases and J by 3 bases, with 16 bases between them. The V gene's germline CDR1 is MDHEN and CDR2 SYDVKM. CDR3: CASDPGEREETQYF. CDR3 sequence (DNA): TGTGCCAGCGACCCCGGGGAACGAGAAGAGACCCAGTACTTC.

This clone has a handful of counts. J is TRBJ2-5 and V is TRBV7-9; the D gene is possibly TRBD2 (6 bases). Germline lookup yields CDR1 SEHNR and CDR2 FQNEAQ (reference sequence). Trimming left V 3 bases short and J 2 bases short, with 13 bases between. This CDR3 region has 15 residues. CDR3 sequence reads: CASSFGGGLQETQYF. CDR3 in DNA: TGTGCCAGCAGCTTTGGTGGCGGACTACAAGAGACCCAGTACTTC.

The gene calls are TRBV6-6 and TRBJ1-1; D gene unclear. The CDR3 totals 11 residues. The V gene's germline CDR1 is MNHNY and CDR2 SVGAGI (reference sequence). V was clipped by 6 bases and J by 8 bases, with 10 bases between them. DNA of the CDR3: TGTGCCAGCAGGCACACCAGAGAAGCTTTCTTT. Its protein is CASRHTREAFF.

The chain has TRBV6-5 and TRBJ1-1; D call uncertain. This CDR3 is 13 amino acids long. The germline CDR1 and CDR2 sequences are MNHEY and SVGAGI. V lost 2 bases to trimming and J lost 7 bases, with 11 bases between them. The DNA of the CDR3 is TGTGCCAGCAGTTACGAGGCGGGGAGTGAAGCTTTCTTT. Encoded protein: CASSYEAGSEAFF.

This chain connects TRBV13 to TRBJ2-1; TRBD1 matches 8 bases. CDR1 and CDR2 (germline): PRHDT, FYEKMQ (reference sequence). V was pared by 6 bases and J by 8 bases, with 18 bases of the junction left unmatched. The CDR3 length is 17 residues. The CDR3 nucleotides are TGTGCCAGCAGACTAAGGATTTTTGGGACAGGCGGGCATGAGCAGTTCTTC. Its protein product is CASRLRIFGTGGHEQFF.

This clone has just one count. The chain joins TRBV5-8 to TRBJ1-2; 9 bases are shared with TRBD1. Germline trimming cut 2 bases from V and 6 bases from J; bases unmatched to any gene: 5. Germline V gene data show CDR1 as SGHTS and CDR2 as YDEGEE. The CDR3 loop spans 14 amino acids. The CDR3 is CASSFRGTGNGYTF. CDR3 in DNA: TGTGCCAGCAGCTTTCGAGGGACAGGGAATGGCTACACCTTC. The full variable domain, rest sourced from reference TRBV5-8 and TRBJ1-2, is EAGVTQSPTHLIKTRGQQATLRCSPISGHTSVYWYQQALGLGLQFLLWYDEGEERNRGNFPPRFSGRQFPNYSSELNVNALELEDSALYLCASSFRGTGNGYTFGSGTRLTVV.

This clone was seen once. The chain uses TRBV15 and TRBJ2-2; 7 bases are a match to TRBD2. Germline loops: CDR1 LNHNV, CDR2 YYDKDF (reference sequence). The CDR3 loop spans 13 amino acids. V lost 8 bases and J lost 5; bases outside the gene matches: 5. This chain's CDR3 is CATGPSGTGELFF. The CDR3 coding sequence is TGTGCCACCGGGCCTAGCGGAACCGGGGAGCTGTTTTTT.

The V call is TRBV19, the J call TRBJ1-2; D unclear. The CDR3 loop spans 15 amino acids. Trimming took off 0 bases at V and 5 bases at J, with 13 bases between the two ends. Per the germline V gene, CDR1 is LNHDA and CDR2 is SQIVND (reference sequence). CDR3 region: CASSIEVSGRYGYTF. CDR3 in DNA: TGTGCCAGTAGTATAGAGGTCTCCGGTCGGTATGGCTACACCTTC. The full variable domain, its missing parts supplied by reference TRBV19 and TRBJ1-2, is DGGITQSPKYLFRKEGQNVTLSCEQNLNHDAMYWYRQDPGQGLRLIYYSQIVNDFQKGDIAEGYSVSREKKESFPLTVTSAQKNPTAFYLCASSIEVSGRYGYTFGSGTRLTVV.